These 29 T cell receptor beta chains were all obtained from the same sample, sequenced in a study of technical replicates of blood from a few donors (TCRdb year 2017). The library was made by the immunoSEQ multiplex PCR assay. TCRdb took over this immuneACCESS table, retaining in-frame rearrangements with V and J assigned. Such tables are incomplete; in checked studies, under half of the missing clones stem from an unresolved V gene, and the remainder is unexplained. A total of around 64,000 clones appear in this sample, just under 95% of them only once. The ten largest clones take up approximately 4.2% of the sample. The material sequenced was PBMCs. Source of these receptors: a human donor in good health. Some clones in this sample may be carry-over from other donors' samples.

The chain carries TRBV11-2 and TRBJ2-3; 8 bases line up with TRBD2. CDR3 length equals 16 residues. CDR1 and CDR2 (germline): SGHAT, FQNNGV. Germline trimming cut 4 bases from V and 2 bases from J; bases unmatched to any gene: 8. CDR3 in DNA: TGTGCCAGCAGCTCCCCGGGCGGGGGGTACACAGATACGCAGTATTTT. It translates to CASSSPGGGYTDTQYF.

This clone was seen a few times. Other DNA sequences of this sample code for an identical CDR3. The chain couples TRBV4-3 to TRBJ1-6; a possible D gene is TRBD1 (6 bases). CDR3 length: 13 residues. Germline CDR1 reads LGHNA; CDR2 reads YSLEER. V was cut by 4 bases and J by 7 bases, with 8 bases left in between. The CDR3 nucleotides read TGCGCCAGCAGCCTCGGACAGAATTCACCCCTCCACTTT. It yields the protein CASSLGQNSPLHF.

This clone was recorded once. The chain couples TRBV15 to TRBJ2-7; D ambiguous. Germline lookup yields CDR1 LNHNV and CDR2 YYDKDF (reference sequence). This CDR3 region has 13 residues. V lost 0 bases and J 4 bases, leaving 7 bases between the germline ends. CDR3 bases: TGTGCCACCAGCAGAGATCAGAGGTACGAGCAGTACTTC. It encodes CATSRDQRYEQYF.

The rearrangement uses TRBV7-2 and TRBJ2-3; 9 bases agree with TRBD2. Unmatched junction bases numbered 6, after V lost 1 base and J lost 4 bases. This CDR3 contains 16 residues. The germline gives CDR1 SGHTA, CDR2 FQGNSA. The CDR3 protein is CASSLVPGLAADTQYF. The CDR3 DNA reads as TGTGCCAGCAGCTTAGTCCCGGGACTAGCCGCAGATACGCAGTATTTT.

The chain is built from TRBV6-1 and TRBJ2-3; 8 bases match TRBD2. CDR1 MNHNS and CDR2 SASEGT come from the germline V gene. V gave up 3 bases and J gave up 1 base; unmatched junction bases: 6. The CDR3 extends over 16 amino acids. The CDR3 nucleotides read TGTGCCAGCAGTGACCATAGCGGGATGGGCACAGATACGCAGTATTTT. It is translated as CASSDHSGMGTDTQYF.

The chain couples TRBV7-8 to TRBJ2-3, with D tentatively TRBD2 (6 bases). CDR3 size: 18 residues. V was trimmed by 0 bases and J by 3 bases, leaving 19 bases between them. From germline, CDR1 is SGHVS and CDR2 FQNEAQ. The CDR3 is CASSLARGIGGSTDTQYF. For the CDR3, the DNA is TGTGCCAGCAGCTTAGCGCGAGGCATTGGAGGGAGTACAGATACGCAGTATTTT.

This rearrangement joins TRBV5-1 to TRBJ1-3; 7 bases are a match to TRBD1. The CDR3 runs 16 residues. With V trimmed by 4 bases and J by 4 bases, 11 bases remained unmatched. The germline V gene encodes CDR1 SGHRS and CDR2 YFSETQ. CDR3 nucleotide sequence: TGCGCCAGCAGCCCCCCCAAAACAGGGGTCGGAAACACCATATATTTT. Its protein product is CASSPPKTGVGNTIYF.

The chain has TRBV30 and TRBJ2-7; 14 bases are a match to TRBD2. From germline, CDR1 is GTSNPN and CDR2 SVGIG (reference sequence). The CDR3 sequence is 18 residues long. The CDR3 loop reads CAYKRTGTSGSGGYEQYF. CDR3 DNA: TGTGCTTACAAGAGAACCGGGACTAGCGGGAGCGGGGGCTACGAGCAGTACTTC.

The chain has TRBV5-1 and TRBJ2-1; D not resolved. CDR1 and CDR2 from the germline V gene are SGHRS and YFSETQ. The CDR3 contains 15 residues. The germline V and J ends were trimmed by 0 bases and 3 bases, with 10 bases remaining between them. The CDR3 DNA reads TGCGCCAGCAGCTTGGCTTCTTTTTTCTACAATGAGCAGTTCTTC. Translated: CASSLASFFYNEQFF.

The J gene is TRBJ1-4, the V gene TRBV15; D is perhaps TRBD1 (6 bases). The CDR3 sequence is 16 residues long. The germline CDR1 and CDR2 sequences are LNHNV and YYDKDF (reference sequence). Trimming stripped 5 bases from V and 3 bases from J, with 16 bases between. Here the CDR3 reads CATSLVEDSSNEKLFF. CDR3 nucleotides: TGTGCCACCAGCCTTGTCGAGGACAGCTCTAATGAAAAACTGTTTTTT.

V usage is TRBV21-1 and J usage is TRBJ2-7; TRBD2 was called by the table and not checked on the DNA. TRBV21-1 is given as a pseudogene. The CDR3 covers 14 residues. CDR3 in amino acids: CASSRTSALGEQYF. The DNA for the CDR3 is TGTGCCAGCAGCCGGACTAGCGCCCTCGGGGAGCAGTACTTC.

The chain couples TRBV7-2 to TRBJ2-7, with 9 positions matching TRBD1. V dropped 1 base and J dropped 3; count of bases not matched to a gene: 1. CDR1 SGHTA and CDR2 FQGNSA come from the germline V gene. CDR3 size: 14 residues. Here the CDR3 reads CASSLGDRVYEQYF. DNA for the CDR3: TGTGCCAGCAGCTTAGGGGACAGGGTCTACGAGCAGTACTTC.

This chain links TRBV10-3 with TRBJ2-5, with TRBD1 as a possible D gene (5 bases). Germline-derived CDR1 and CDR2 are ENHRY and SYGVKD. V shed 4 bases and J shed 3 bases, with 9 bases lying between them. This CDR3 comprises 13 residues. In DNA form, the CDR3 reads TGTGCCATCAGTGGAACAGGTGAAGAGACCCAGTACTTC. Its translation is CAISGTGEETQYF.

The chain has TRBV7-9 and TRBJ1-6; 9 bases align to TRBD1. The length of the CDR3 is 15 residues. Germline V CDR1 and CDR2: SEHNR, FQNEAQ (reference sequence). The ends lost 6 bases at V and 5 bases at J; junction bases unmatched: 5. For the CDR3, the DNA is TGTGCCAGCAGACTACAGGGGGCGGATAATTCACCCCTCCACTTT. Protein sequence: CASRLQGADNSPLHF.

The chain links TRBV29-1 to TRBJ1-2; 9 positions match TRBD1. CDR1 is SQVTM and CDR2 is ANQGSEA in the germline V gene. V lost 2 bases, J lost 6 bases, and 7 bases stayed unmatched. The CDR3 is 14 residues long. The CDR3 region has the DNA TGCAGCGTTGAACCTCCGGGACAGGGTAATGGCTACACCTTC. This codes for CSVEPPGQGNGYTF.

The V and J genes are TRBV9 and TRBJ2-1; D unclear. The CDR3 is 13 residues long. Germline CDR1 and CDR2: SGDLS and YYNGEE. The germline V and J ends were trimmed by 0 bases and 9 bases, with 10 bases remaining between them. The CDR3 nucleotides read TGTGCCAGCAGCGTAGCTATTTTTCGTGAGCAGTTCTTC. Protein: CASSVAIFREQFF. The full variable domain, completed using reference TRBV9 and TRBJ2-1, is DSGVTQTPKHLITATGQRVTLRCSPRSGDLSVYWYQQSLDQGLQFLIQYYNGEERAKGNILERFSAQQFPDLHSELNLSSLELGDSALYFCASSVAIFREQFFGPGTRLTVL.

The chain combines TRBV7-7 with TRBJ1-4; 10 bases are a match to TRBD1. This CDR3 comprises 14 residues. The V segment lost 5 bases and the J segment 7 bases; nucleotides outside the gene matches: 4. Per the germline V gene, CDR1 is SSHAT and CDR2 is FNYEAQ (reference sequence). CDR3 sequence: CASSTGTGVEKLFF. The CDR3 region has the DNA TGTGCCAGCAGCACGGGGACAGGGGTTGAAAAACTGTTTTTT.

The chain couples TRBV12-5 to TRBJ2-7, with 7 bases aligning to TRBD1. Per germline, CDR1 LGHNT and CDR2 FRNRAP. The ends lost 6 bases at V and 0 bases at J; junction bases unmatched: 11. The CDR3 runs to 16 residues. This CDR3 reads CASGPYPGQSSYEQYF. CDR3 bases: TGTGCTAGTGGCCCCTACCCGGGACAGAGCTCCTACGAGCAGTACTTC.

CDR3 in amino acids: CASSYRETLGTEAFF. Written as DNA, the CDR3 is TGTGCCAGCAGTTACAGGGAAACCTTGGGCACTGAAGCTTTCTTT. The genes are TRBV2 and TRBJ1-1; TRBD1 is a possible D gene (6 bases). The V gene lost 5 bases and the J gene lost 4 bases, with 17 bases spanning the gap. The length of the CDR3 is 15 residues. Germline V gene lookup returns CDR1 SNHLY and CDR2 FYNNEI.

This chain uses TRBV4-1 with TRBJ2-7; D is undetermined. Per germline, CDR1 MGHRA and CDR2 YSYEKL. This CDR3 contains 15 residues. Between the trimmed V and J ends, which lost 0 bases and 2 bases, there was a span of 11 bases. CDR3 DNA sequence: TGCGCCAGCAGCCAAGATTTCCCAGGTCCCTACGAGCAGTACTTC. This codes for CASSQDFPGPYEQYF.

The CDR3 loop reads CATRTRMNTEAFF. The CDR3 DNA follows: TGTGCCACGCGCACGAGGATGAACACTGAAGCTTTCTTT. This chain links TRBV7-2 with TRBJ1-1, with D uncertain. Germline loops: CDR1 SGHTA, CDR2 FQGNSA. There are 13 residues in the CDR3. Trimming removed 10 bases at V and 0 bases at J, with 12 bases between.

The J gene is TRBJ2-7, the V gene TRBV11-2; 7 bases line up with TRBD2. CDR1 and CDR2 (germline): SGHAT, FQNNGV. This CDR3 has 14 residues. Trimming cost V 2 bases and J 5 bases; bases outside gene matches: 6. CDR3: CASSLSGGFHEQYF. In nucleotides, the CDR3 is TGTGCCAGCAGCTTATCGGGAGGATTCCACGAGCAGTACTTC.

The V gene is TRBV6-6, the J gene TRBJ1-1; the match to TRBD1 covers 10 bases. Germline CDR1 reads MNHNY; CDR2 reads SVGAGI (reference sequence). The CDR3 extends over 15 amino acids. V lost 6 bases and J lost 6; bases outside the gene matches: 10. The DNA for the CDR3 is TGTGCCAGCAGCAACCTCGGACAGGGGGGCGCTGAAGCTTTCTTT. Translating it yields CASSNLGQGGAEAFF.

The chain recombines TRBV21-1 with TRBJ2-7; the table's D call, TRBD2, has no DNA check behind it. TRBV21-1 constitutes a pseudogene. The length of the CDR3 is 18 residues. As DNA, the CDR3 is TGTGCCAGCAGCAAACCAGGGGTACTAGCGGGGCCCGCCTACGAGCAGTACTTC. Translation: CASSKPGVLAGPAYEQYF.

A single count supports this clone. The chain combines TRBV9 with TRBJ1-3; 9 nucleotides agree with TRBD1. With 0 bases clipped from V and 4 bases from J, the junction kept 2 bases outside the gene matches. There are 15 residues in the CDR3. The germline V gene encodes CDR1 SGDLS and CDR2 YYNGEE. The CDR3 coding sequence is TGTGCCAGCAGCGTAGTCGGGACAGGGGGAAACACCATATATTTT. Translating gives CASSVVGTGGNTIYF.

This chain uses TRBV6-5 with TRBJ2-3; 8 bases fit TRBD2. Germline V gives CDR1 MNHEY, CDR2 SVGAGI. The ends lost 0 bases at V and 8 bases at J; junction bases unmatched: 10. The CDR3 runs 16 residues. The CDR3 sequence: CASSYSGGGPELTQYF. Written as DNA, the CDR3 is TGTGCCAGCAGTTACTCGGGCGGGGGGCCTGAACTTACGCAGTATTTT.

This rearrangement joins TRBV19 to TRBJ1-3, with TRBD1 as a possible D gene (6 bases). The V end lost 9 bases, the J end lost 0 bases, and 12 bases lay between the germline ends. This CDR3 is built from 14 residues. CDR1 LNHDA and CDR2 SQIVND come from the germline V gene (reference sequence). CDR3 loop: CASKDSHSGNTIYF. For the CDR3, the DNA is TGTGCCAGCAAGGACAGCCACTCTGGAAACACCATATATTTT.

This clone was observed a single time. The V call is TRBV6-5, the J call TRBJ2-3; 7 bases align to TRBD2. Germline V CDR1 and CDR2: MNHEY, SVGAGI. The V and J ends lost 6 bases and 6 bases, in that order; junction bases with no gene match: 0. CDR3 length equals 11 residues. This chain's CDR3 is CASRGGDTQYF. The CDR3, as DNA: TGTGCCAGCAGGGGGGGGGATACGCAGTATTTT.

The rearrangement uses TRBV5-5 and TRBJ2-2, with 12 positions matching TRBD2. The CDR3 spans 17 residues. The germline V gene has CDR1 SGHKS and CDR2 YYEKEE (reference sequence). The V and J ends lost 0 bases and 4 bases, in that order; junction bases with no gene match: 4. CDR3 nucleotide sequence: TGTGCCAGCAGCTTGGGACTAGCGGGAGTCGGCACCGGGGAGCTGTTTTTT. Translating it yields CASSLGLAGVGTGELFF.